Following are 3 T cell receptor beta chains from one sample sequenced in a study of CD8 T cells in Susac syndrome. Random hexamers served to reverse transcribe roughly 0.5 to 1 ug RNA. In TCRdb, the immunoSEQ multiplex PCR reads were re-called with MiXCR into one record per CDR3 protein. The profile shows about 100,000 distinct CDR3 sequences, 95% of them singletons. Material: CD8+ T cells from PBMCs. The source is a human donor with Susac syndrome.

This rearrangement joins TRBV9 to TRBJ2-1; no clear D gene. The CDR3 contains 12 residues. Deletions cut 3 bases from V and 6 bases from J, with 7 bases between. The germline V gene encodes CDR1 SGDLS and CDR2 YYNGEE. CDR3 coding DNA: TGTGCCAGCAGCGGCAATTCCAATGAGCAGTTCTTC. Translation gives CASSGNSNEQFF.

This clonotype was seen a single time. The missing conserved phenylalanine or tryptophan at the end of this CDR3 makes a read error likely. V gene TRBV10-3 combines with J gene TRBJ2-1; no reliable D call. CDR1 ENHRY and CDR2 SYGVKD come from the germline V gene. CDR3 length: 13 amino acids. Trimming took 3 bases from V and 6 from J, leaving 9 bases between them. DNA for the CDR3: TGTGCCATCAGTGACTACCCTCGCAATGAGCAGTTCTTG. Its protein is CAISDYPRNEQFL.

The rearrangement joins TRBV14 to TRBJ2-5; weak D call: TRBD2 (6 bases). In germline, CDR1 is SGHDN, CDR2 FVKESK. V lost 5 bases, J lost 7 bases, and 14 bases lay in between. This CDR3 region has 13 residues. The DNA of the CDR3 is TGTGCCAGCAGCGGCCGGGACTTGAGGACCCAGTACTTC. Translating it yields CASSGRDLRTQYF.